This note documents a single TCR beta chain sequence. This clone was observed a few times. What antigen it recognizes has not been identified. Base-call qualities are not available, and no considerably larger clone is one nucleotide away. V ends up 1 base short and J 0 bases short, with an unmatched junction base count of 5. Measured from the cysteine to the phenylalanine, the CDR3 is 17 residues long. Here the CDR3 DNA is all that survives: 51 bases in frame from base 1. The germline V gene gives CDR1 as SGHRS and CDR2 as YFSETQ. The immunoSEQ Assay, a bias-controlled multiplex PCR, was used to amplify TCRbeta CDR3 regions from genomic DNA. On the authors' methods: The number of nucleated cells in each sample was estimated by amplification of reference gene primers within the assay. To quantify the absolute abundance of each unique TCRbeta CDR3 rearrangement, sequence reads were collapsed and filtered. For each sample, productive Simpson clonality was calculated by taking the square root of Simpson's diversity index across productive rearrangements. Imported from immuneACCESS, the table was reduced by TCRdb to in-frame sequences with V and J called. These copies leave out some clones; in studies compared against another copy, an unresolved V gene accounts for under half, and the cause of the remainder is not known. V and J calls and clone size are those listed in that table; D and trimming were worked out from the DNA. Here the sample has under 150,000 clones; around nine tenths occur a single time. Together, the top ten hold 8.4% of the sample.

This sample was taken from a study of blood T cell repertoires in COVID-19 (dated by TCRdb to between 2020 and 2021). Turning to the overall study: Samples covering the acute and convalescent phases of COVID-19 were provided by collaborators in the United States, Italy and Spain. A de-identified subject ID, COVID-19 status, age in years and sex were almost always included in the sample metadata. The samples were drawn from two sources: the first 160 participants of the ongoing ImmuneRACE study, and 1,000 to 1,500 subjects contributed by 6 global collaborators. Where HLA class I and class II types were available, the types were taken from metadata supplied by the sample provider, not from assay-based typing. The dataset comprised deeply sampled blood TCRbeta repertoires from subjects exposed to, actively infected with, or recovered from COVID-19. The repertoires were released in a freely available public database meant as a resource for research on the immune response to SARS-CoV-2. The material from the prospective study consisted of cDNA or gDNA derived from T cells, B-cell-depleted T cells, or PBMCs. Findings and caveats that apply to the study as a whole: The quantity of clinical and demographic metadata differed by source and by participant and was supplied without curation.

A second Seattle source provided samples from volunteer blood donors who had recovered from COVID-19. Each collaborating institution followed its own protocols to collect whole blood in K2EDTA tubes. For TCRbeta analysis, collaborators shipped samples in one of three forms: frozen whole blood, isolated PBMCs, or DNA extracted from either of those sample types. The chain uses TRBV5-1 and TRBJ2-2, with 8 bases in between that match TRBD2. The TCR sequence derives from a woman in her sixties or seventies who had recovered from COVID-19. Sequencing was done on a sample of peripheral blood. The sequenced DNA is TGCGCCAGCAGCTTGAGGGCACTAGCGGCGAACACCGGGGAGCTGTTTTTT. Its translation is CASSLRALAANTGELFF.